The 21 T cell receptor beta chains listed next were all sequenced from one sample in a study of neurological immune-mediated disorders (dated 2019 in TCRdb). The library was built by means of 5' RACE. For sequencing, an Illumina HiSeq 2500 was employed. TCRdb reprocessing: public reads trimmed at Q25 with fastp, clones called with MiXCR, in-frame beta chains kept. CDR3 protein sequences are deduplicated, and each keeps its most common genes and DNA. This sample is represented by about 89,000 distinct CDR3 sequences; 2% to 3% of them were singletons. About 1% of the sample rests with the top ten. Sequencing was done on a sample of PBMCs. The receptors shown here come from a woman in her 30s with multiple sclerosis.

This clonotype was counted ten times or more. This chain joins TRBV20-1 and TRBJ1-2; D possibly corresponds to TRBD1 (5 bases). The CDR3 sequence is 13 residues long. Looked up from germline, CDR1 is DFQATT and CDR2 is SNEGSKA (reference sequence). With 5 bases removed from V and 2 bases from J, the gap between germline ends came to 12 bases. CDR3 bases: TGCAGTGCTTTAGACAGTAAGAACTATGGCTACACCTTC. Its protein is CSALDSKNYGYTF.

This clonotype was recorded many times. The chain recombines TRBV29-1 with TRBJ1-4, with D perhaps TRBD1 (5 bases). Germline CDR1 is SQVTM and CDR2 is ANQGSEA. V lost 4 bases to trimming and J lost 8 bases, with 14 bases between them. The CDR3 length is 13 residues. Here the CDR3 DNA reads TGCAGCGTTGGTCGAGGGGAGTTCGAAAAACTGTTTTTT. Residues: CSVGRGEFEKLFF.

At least ten counts were recorded for this clonotype. The rearrangement links TRBV7-2 to TRBJ2-2; D may be TRBD2 (6 bases). The ends were cut back, 7 bases at V and 5 bases at J, with 14 bases in the middle. The germline CDR1 and CDR2 sequences are SGHTA and FQGNSA. The CDR3 loop spans 14 amino acids. CDR3 DNA: TGTGCCAGCACGTCGGGACTTACTACCGGGGAGCTGTTTTTT. It codes for CASTSGLTTGELFF.

This clonotype was detected a few times. The V gene is TRBV28, the J gene TRBJ2-7, with a weak D call TRBD2 (5 bases). The CDR3 is 15 amino acids. V lost 5 bases to trimming and J lost 1 base, with 15 bases between them. The germline gives CDR1 MDHEN, CDR2 SYDVKM. The CDR3 protein is CASSTRGVRSYEQYF. Here the CDR3 DNA reads TGTGCCAGCAGTACCCGGGGTGTCCGGTCCTACGAGCAGTACTTC.

This clonotype was recorded many times. This chain links TRBV20-1 with TRBJ1-1; possibly TRBD1 for D (5 bases). The CDR3 covers 13 residues. The germline V gene has CDR1 DFQATT and CDR2 SNEGSKA (reference sequence). The germline V and J ends were trimmed by 0 bases and 9 bases, with 14 bases remaining between them. In DNA, the CDR3 is TGCAGTGCTAGAGATCTGGTTGGGGGTAAAGCTTTCTTT. This gives the protein CSARDLVGGKAFF.

This clonotype was observed at least ten times. The rearrangement links TRBV15 to TRBJ2-5; 7 positions match TRBD1. Germline CDR1 and CDR2: LNHNV and YYDKDF (reference sequence). The V and J ends lost 1 base and 5 bases, in that order; junction bases with no gene match: 7. This CDR3 comprises 15 residues. DNA for the CDR3: TGTGCCACCAGCAGAGCCAAGGGACAGTGGGAGACCCAGTACTTC. Translating gives CATSRAKGQWETQYF.

This clonotype was seen at least ten times. V and J are TRBV10-2 and TRBJ1-6; no reliable D call. Germline V gene lookup returns CDR1 WSHSY and CDR2 SAAADI. V gave up 6 bases and J gave up 7 bases, with 7 bases separating them. This CDR3 is built from 12 residues. The CDR3 here is CASRGPNSPLHF. DNA of the CDR3: TGCGCCAGCAGGGGTCCGAATTCACCCCTCCACTTT.

This clonotype was found many times. The chain uses TRBV7-2 and TRBJ2-7, with D possibly being TRBD2 (6 bases). This CDR3 region has 12 residues. Trimming stripped 5 bases from V and 1 base from J, with 6 bases between. Germline lookup yields CDR1 SGHTA and CDR2 FQGNSA. CDR3 in amino acids: CASSRGSYEQYF. The CDR3 nucleotides read TGTGCCAGCAGCCGGGGGTCCTACGAGCAGTACTTC.

This clonotype was observed at least ten times. The CDR3 nucleotides read TGCAGTGCCGGTGGAACGGGAGGCTACAATGAGCAGTTCTTC. Translated, it gives CSAGGTGGYNEQFF. The chain is built from TRBV20-1 and TRBJ2-1; 7 bases line up with TRBD2. The CDR3 spans 14 residues. The V segment lost 6 bases and the J segment 3 bases; nucleotides outside the gene matches: 8. From germline, CDR1 is DFQATT and CDR2 SNEGSKA (reference sequence).

This clonotype was detected ten times or more. This sequence joins TRBV20-1 and TRBJ2-3; 12 nucleotides agree with TRBD2. Trimming took 5 bases from V and 4 from J; bases not matched to a gene: 19. Germline CDR1 reads DFQATT; CDR2 reads SNEGSKA (reference sequence). The CDR3 has 19 amino acids. CDR3 bases: TGCAGTGCTTCTGGACTAGCGGGGATAAGGGTCGACTTTGCAGATACGCAGTATTTT. This sequence encodes CSASGLAGIRVDFADTQYF.

This clonotype was observed at least ten times. The chain couples TRBV2 to TRBJ1-5; possibly TRBD1 for D (5 bases). V was clipped by 1 base and J by 7 bases, with 11 bases between them. The germline gives CDR1 SNHLY, CDR2 FYNNEI. The CDR3 loop spans 14 amino acids. In nucleotides, the CDR3 is TGTGCCAGCAGTGAAGTAGGGAGGGGACAGCCCCAGCATTTT. Translated, it gives CASSEVGRGQPQHF.

This chain joins TRBV14 and TRBJ2-2; D gene ambiguous. Germline loops: CDR1 SGHDN, CDR2 FVKESK. The CDR3 consists of 13 residues. Trimming shortened V by 2 bases and J by 5 bases, and 6 bases separated the two germline ends. The CDR3 nucleotides read TGTGCCAGCAGCCAATCCCAGACCGGGGAGCTGTTTTTT. It encodes CASSQSQTGELFF.

This clonotype was found many times. The chain employs TRBV20-1 and TRBJ2-2; TRBD2 matches 12 bases. Germline CDR1 reads DFQATT; CDR2 reads SNEGSKA (reference sequence). Trimming removed 3 bases from V and 4 bases from J; junction bases left unmatched: 0. CDR3 length: 14 residues. In nucleotides, the CDR3 is TGCAGTGCTAGGACTAGCGGGAGCACCGGGGAGCTGTTTTTT. Its protein is CSARTSGSTGELFF.

This clonotype was found many times. This chain uses TRBV7-6 with TRBJ2-2, with TRBD2 identical over 8 bases. Trimming at V came to 2 bases and at J to 6 bases, leaving 2 bases not matched to a gene. The CDR3 is 14 amino acids. Germline values: CDR1 SGHVS, CDR2 FNYEAQ. CDR3 DNA: TGTGCCAGCAGCTTAAGCGGGAGTGCCGGGGAGCTGTTTTTT. This encodes CASSLSGSAGELFF.

This clonotype was observed many times. The V and J genes are TRBV20-1 and TRBJ2-1; D not resolved. Trimming took off 0 bases at V and 5 bases at J, with 11 bases between the two ends. Germline CDR1 is DFQATT and CDR2 is SNEGSKA (reference sequence). CDR3 size: 14 residues. The CDR3, as DNA: TGCAGTGCTAGAGAGGGCTCTAGGGACAATGAGCAGTTCTTC. It translates to CSAREGSRDNEQFF.

This clonotype has ten or more counts. This chain uses TRBV7-3 with TRBJ2-1; 14 bases map to TRBD2. The CDR3 has 19 amino acids. With V trimmed by 5 bases and J by 5 bases, 14 bases remained unmatched. Germline V gene sequence: CDR1 SGHTA, CDR2 FQGTGA. The DNA of the CDR3 is TGTGCCAGCAGCCCTACCGGGACTAGCGGGAGTGGTTCCCACAATGAGCAGTTCTTC. Protein sequence: CASSPTGTSGSGSHNEQFF. Full variable domain (missing parts from reference TRBV7-3 and TRBJ2-1): GAGVSQTPSNKVTEKGKYVELRCDPISGHTALYWYRQSLGQGPEFLIYFQGTGAADDSGLPNDRFFAVRPEGSVSTLKIQRTERGDSAVYLCASSPTGTSGSGSHNEQFFGPGTRLTVL.

This clonotype was recorded at least ten times. V gene TRBV6-5 combines with J gene TRBJ1-1; D remains unclear. V lost 11 bases and J 4 bases, leaving 17 bases between the germline ends. The germline V gene encodes CDR1 MNHEY and CDR2 SVGAGI. The CDR3 runs 13 residues. CDR3 sequence: CAAGLTRLTEAFF. DNA of the CDR3: TGTGCCGCCGGTTTAACACGCCTCACTGAAGCTTTCTTT.

In its sample, this clonotype was seen many times. This rearrangement joins TRBV12-3 or TRBV12-4 to TRBJ2-7; D is unresolved. The CDR3 runs 15 residues. Between the trimmed V and J ends, which lost 5 bases and 3 bases, there was a span of 17 bases. The CDR3: CASSKSARLYYEQYF. The CDR3 region has the DNA TGTGCCAGCAGTAAGAGCGCGAGGCTTTACTACGAGCAGTACTTC.

In its sample, this clonotype was seen many times. The V gene is TRBV20-1, the J gene TRBJ2-2; D perhaps matches TRBD1 (6 bases). Trimming left V 4 bases short and J 6 bases short, with 15 bases between. The CDR3 loop spans 14 amino acids. CDR1 is DFQATT, CDR2 SNEGSKA, per germline (reference sequence). The CDR3: CSATRTQGSGELFF. CDR3 DNA sequence: TGCAGTGCTACGCGGACCCAGGGGTCCGGGGAGCTGTTTTTT.

The sample holds many counts of this clonotype. The DNA for the CDR3 is TGTGCCAGCATTACCCGGGACAGACCCTACGAGCAGTACTTC. It is translated as CASITRDRPYEQYF. J is TRBJ2-7 and V is TRBV27, with 7 bases that match TRBD1. From germline, CDR1 is MNHEY and CDR2 SMNVEV (reference sequence). The CDR3 runs 14 residues. V gave up 7 bases and J gave up 2 bases; unmatched junction bases: 8.

This clonotype came up many times. This chain uses TRBV7-9 with TRBJ2-1, with a possible D match to TRBD1 (6 bases). Trimming cost V 5 bases and J 0 bases, with 11 bases left between them. The CDR3 has 15 amino acids. In germline, CDR1 is SEHNR, CDR2 FQNEAQ (reference sequence). The CDR3: CASSPRGSSYNEQFF. The CDR3 DNA reads TGTGCCAGCAGCCCAAGGGGGAGCTCCTACAATGAGCAGTTCTTC.